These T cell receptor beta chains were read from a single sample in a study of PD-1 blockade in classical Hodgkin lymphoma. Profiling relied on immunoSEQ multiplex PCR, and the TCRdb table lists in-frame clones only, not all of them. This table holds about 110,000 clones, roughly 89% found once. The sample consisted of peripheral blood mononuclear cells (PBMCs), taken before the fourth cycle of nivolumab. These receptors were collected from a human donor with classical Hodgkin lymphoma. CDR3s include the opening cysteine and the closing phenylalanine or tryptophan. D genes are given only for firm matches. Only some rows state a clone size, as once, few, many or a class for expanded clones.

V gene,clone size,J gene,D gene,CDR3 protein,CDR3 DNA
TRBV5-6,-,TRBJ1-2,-,CASEVRANYGYTF,TGTGCCAGCGAGGTCAGGGCGAACTATGGCTACACCTTC
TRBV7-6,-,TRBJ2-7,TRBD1,CASSFDTQGAYEQYF,TGTGCCAGCAGCTTTGACACACAGGGGGCCTACGAGCAGTACTTC
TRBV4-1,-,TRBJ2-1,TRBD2,CASSPISGSNEQFF,TGCGCCAGCAGCCCCATTAGCGGGAGCAATGAGCAGTTCTTC
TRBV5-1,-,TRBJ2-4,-,CASSLFGTGEAKNIQYF,TGCGCCAGCAGCTTGTTCGGAACAGGAGAAGCCAAAAACATTCAGTACTTC
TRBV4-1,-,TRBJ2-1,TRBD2,CASSSHLAAFTYNEQFF,TGCGCCAGCAGCTCCCACCTAGCGGCCTTCACCTACAATGAGCAGTTCTTC
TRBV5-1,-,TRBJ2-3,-,CASSLVVLAADTQYF,TGCGCCAGCAGCTTGGTAGTACTAGCCGCAGATACGCAGTATTTT
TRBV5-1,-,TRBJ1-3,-,CASSLEFTNSGNTIYF,TGCGCCAGCAGCTTGGAGTTTACGAACTCTGGAAACACCATATATTTT
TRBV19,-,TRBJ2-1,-,CASSTRGEPTYNEQFF,TGTGCCAGTAGTACTAGGGGGGAGCCTACCTACAATGAGCAGTTCTTC
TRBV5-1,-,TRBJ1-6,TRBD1,CASSFQGARYDSPLHF,TGCGCCAGCAGCTTCCAGGGGGCGAGATATGATTCACCCCTCCACTTT
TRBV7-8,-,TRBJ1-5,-,CASSPSGMEPQHF,TGTGCCAGCAGCCCAAGTGGGATGGAGCCCCAGCATTTT
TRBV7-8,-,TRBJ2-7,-,CASSFGIAGSSYEQYF,TGTGCCAGCAGCTTCGGAATAGCTGGGAGCTCCTACGAGCAGTACTTC
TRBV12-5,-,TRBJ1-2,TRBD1,CASGRAGTDYGYTF,TGTGCTAGTGGGAGGGCAGGGACAGACTATGGCTACACCTTC
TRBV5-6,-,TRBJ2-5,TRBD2,CASSLSTSGETQYF,TGTGCCAGCAGCTTGAGCACTAGCGGAGAGACCCAGTACTTC
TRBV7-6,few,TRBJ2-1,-,CASSFSAANEQFF,TGTGCCAGCAGCTTTTCAGCGGCCAATGAGCAGTTCTTC
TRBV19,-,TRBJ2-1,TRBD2,CASSIDRGLAVPNEQFF,TGTGCCAGTAGTATAGATAGGGGACTAGCGGTCCCGAATGAGCAGTTCTTC
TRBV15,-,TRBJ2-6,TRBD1,CVTSRAGTGSSGANVLTF,TGTGTCACCAGCAGAGCCGGGACAGGTTCCTCTGGGGCCAACGTCCTGACTTTC
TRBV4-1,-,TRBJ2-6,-,CASSQGPSLSTGSSGANVLTF,TGCGCCAGCAGCCAAGGCCCTTCCCTCTCGACAGGTAGCTCTGGGGCCAACGTCCTGACTTTC
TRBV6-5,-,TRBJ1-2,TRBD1,CASSARQGYGYTF,TGTGCCAGCAGCGCTAGACAGGGCTATGGCTACACCTTC
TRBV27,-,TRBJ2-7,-,CASSLRGSAEQYF,TGTGCCAGCAGTTTACGGGGGAGCGCAGAGCAGTACTTC
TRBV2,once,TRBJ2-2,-,CASSLRQVANTGELFF,TGTGCCAGCAGTTTAAGACAGGTCGCGAACACCGGGGAGCTGTTTTTT
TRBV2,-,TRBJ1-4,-,CASSQNHVMDYATTNEKLFF,TGTGCCAGCAGCCAAAACCACGTAATGGACTACGCAACAACTAATGAAAAACTGTTTTTT
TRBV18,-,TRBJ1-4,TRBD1,CASSPLTGIDEKLFF,TGTGCCAGCTCACCCTTGACAGGGATTGATGAAAAACTGTTTTTT
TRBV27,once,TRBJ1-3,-,CASSLSYIGSGNTIYF,TGTGCCAGCAGTTTATCTTATATCGGGTCTGGAAACACCATATATTTT
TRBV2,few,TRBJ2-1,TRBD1,CASGGDRETVDPYNEQFF,TGTGCCAGCGGGGGGGACAGGGAAACGGTGGACCCCTACAATGAGCAGTTCTTC
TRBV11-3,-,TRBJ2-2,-,CASSSRQNSNTGELFF,TGTGCCAGCAGCTCCAGACAGAACAGCAACACCGGGGAGCTGTTTTTT